A selection of T cell receptor beta chains follows, all from one sample in a study of T cell responses to AZD1222 COVID-19 vaccine. Here immunoSEQ multiplex PCR was the method, and the copy in TCRdb shows in-frame clones only, minus some. The sample lists 120,000 to 150,000 clones; about 93% were seen once. This sample comprised peripheral blood, obtained on day 0 of AZD1222 vaccination. These receptors were collected from an adult in good health. Each CDR3 is given with its conserved first and last residue. The D gene is left open where the match is weak. Part of the rows lack a size; the others show once, few, many or a class for expanded clones.

size	length	V	J	D	CDR3	DNA
-	17	TRBV7-2	TRBJ1-1	-	CASSLGGSGRMNTEAFF	TGTGCCAGCAGCTTAGGCGGGTCAGGCCGGATGAACACTGAAGCTTTCTTT
-	13	TRBV6-5	TRBJ1-1	-	CASSYVVNTEAFF	TGTGCCAGCAGTTACGTGGTGAACACTGAAGCTTTCTTT
-	14	TRBV10-3	TRBJ2-1	TRBD2	CAIKGSGEATEQFF	TGTGCCATCAAAGGTAGCGGGGAGGCGACTGAGCAGTTCTTC
-	13	TRBV9	TRBJ2-1	TRBD1	CASSVDRGNEQFF	TGTGCCAGCAGCGTAGACAGGGGCAATGAGCAGTTCTTC
-	12	TRBV5-6	TRBJ1-2	-	CASSLTYNGYTF	TGTGCCAGCAGCTTAACGTATAATGGCTACACCTTC
-	16	TRBV5-8	TRBJ1-5	-	CASSIEAAISNQPQHF	TGTGCCAGCAGCATTGAGGCGGCTATTTCCAATCAGCCCCAGCATTTT
-	15	TRBV2	TRBJ2-5	-	CASSESGLFRETQYF	TGTGCCAGCAGCGAATCGGGCCTATTCAGGGAGACCCAGTACTTC
-	15	TRBV27	TRBJ1-2	TRBD1	CASSLKGTGAYGYTF	TGTGCCAGCAGTTTAAAAGGGACAGGGGCCTATGGCTACACCTTC
-	13	TRBV9	TRBJ1-2	-	CASSVGENYGYTF	TGTGCCAGCAGCGTAGGAGAAAACTATGGCTACACCTTC
-	13	TRBV12-3/TRBV12-4	TRBJ1-5	-	CASSSVRVEPQHF	TGTGCCAGCAGTTCGGTCAGGGTGGAGCCCCAGCATTTT
-	16	TRBV11-2	TRBJ2-1	TRBD2	CASSPLGAGGYNEQFF	TGTGCCAGCAGCCCGCTTGGGGCGGGGGGTTACAATGAGCAGTTCTTC
few	10	TRBV10-1	TRBJ2-4	-	CASTPQPRYF	TGCGCCAGCACCCCACAACCCCGGTACTTC
-	13	TRBV6-5	TRBJ1-2	-	CASSSSDGYGYTF	TGTGCCAGCAGTTCCTCGGATGGCTATGGCTACACCTTC
-	16	TRBV25-1	TRBJ2-2	TRBD2	CASSEFREGRTGELFF	TGTGCCAGCAGTGAATTCAGGGAGGGTCGGACCGGGGAGCTGTTTTTT
once	14	TRBV29-1	TRBJ2-1	TRBD1	CSVAAGGSYNEQFF	TGCAGCGTTGCGGCAGGGGGAAGCTACAATGAGCAGTTCTTC
once	13	TRBV29-1	TRBJ2-1	-	CSVWARGGNEQFF	TGCAGCGTTTGGGCCCGAGGCGGCAATGAGCAGTTCTTC
-	15	TRBV7-2	TRBJ2-2	TRBD2	CASSFSGRNAGELFF	TGTGCCAGCAGCTTTAGCGGGAGGAATGCCGGGGAGCTGTTTTTT
-	17	TRBV9	TRBJ2-1	-	CASSGDPQGTFYNEQFF	TGTGCCAGCAGCGGAGATCCACAGGGGACTTTCTACAATGAGCAGTTCTTC
-	16	TRBV5-8	TRBJ2-3	TRBD2	CASSAFASGHTDTQYF	TGTGCCAGCAGCGCTTTTGCTAGCGGCCACACAGATACGCAGTATTTT
-	15	TRBV14	TRBJ2-1	-	CASSQLALSYNEQFF	TGTGCCAGCAGCCAACTAGCTTTGTCCTACAATGAGCAGTTCTTC
-	16	TRBV4-3	TRBJ1-2	TRBD1	CASSWGEDRGVYGYTF	TGCGCCAGCAGCTGGGGGGAGGACAGGGGCGTTTATGGCTACACCTTC
-	12	TRBV20-1	TRBJ1-1	-	CSASWTNTEAFF	TGCAGTGCTAGTTGGACAAACACTGAAGCTTTCTTT
few	15	TRBV3-1/TRBV3-2	TRBJ2-1	-	CASSQGTTRGNEQFF	TGTGCCAGCAGCCAAGGGACAACTCGGGGCAATGAGCAGTTCTTC
-	19	TRBV5-6	TRBJ2-1	-	CASSHFLETDITSYNEQFF	TGTGCCAGCAGCCATTTCTTAGAGACCGACATCACCTCCTACAATGAGCAGTTCTTC
-	15	TRBV2	TRBJ2-2	TRBD2	CASRSGTSDTGELFF	TGTGCCAGCAGAAGCGGGACTAGTGACACCGGGGAGCTGTTTTTT
-	13	TRBV12-3/TRBV12-4	TRBJ1-2	TRBD1	CASSLATGVGYTF	TGTGCCAGCAGTTTAGCGACAGGGGTGGGCTACACCTTC
-	13	TRBV7-9	TRBJ1-2	-	CASSLPGDYGYTF	TGTGCCAGCAGCTTACCGGGAGACTATGGCTACACCTTC
-	15	TRBV7-2	TRBJ2-7	-	CASSSLGPTLYEQYF	TGTGCCAGCAGCTCCCTTGGACCTACCCTCTACGAGCAGTACTTC
-	18	TRBV4-3	TRBJ2-1	TRBD2	CASSQDGPGAGGINEQFF	TGCGCCAGCAGCCAAGATGGCCCGGGGGCGGGAGGGATCAATGAGCAGTTCTTC
-	12	TRBV5-1	TRBJ2-5	-	CASSKLGETQYF	TGCGCCAGCAGCAAACTGGGGGAGACCCAGTACTTC
-	13	TRBV19	TRBJ1-2	-	CASSGLQRGGYTF	TGTGCCAGTAGTGGCTTACAGAGAGGGGGCTACACCTTC
-	14	TRBV12-5	TRBJ1-1	-	CASGLFLSKGEAFF	TGTGCTAGTGGTTTGTTCCTCTCTAAGGGCGAAGCTTTCTTT
-	15	TRBV7-4	TRBJ1-1	TRBD1	CASSDEQGAASEAFF	TGTGCCAGCAGCGACGAACAGGGGGCAGCCTCTGAAGCTTTCTTT
-	13	TRBV2	TRBJ1-5	-	CASRGDGNQPQHF	TGTGCCAGCAGGGGGGACGGGAATCAGCCCCAGCATTTT
-	14	TRBV7-9	TRBJ2-5	-	CASSLVSGEETQYF	TGTGCCAGCAGCTTAGTTTCAGGGGAGGAGACCCAGTACTTC
-	16	TRBV7-5	TRBJ2-2	-	CVIQRIGGANTGELFF	TGTGTCATCCAAAGGATAGGGGGTGCGAACACCGGGGAGCTGTTTTTT
few	15	TRBV5-6	TRBJ2-3	-	CASSSGLEGTDTQYF	TGTGCCAGCAGCTCGGGACTCGAAGGAACAGATACGCAGTATTTT
-	15	TRBV6-2/TRBV6-3	TRBJ1-5	-	CASSYSSGRVQPQHF	TGTGCCAGCAGTTACTCGTCAGGGCGGGTTCAGCCCCAGCATTTT
-	11	TRBV6-5	TRBJ1-2	-	CASIPEVSYTF	TGTGCCAGCATCCCAGAAGTGAGCTACACCTTC
-	14	TRBV29-1	TRBJ2-6	-	CSVGGSSGANVLTF	TGCAGCGTTGGAGGGAGCTCTGGGGCCAACGTCCTGACTTTC
-	14	TRBV27	TRBJ1-2	-	CASRGPGTNYGYTF	TGTGCCAGCAGAGGACCGGGAACAAACTATGGCTACACCTTC
-	15	TRBV27	TRBJ2-6	-	CASSLTSSGANVLTF	TGTGCCAGCAGTTTGACAAGCTCTGGGGCCAACGTCCTGACTTTC
once	14	TRBV7-6	TRBJ1-3	-	CASSLESSGNTIYF	TGTGCCAGCAGCTTAGAAAGCTCTGGAAACACCATATATTTT
-	14	TRBV11-3	TRBJ2-5	TRBD2	CASSPGTSGETQYF	TGTGCCAGCAGCCCAGGGACTAGCGGGGAGACCCAGTACTTC
-	15	TRBV9	TRBJ2-2	TRBD2	CASGPGLAGTGELFF	TGTGCCAGCGGACCTGGACTAGCGGGCACCGGGGAGCTGTTTTTT
-	19	TRBV7-9	TRBJ2-2	TRBD2	CASSSPRGASGRFTGELFF	TGTGCCAGCAGCTCCCCCCGGGGGGCTAGCGGGAGGTTCACCGGGGAGCTGTTTTTT
-	15	TRBV7-2	TRBJ2-3	TRBD2	CASSLLVAGGPGKYF	TGTGCCAGCAGCTTATTGGTCGCGGGGGGGCCGGGGAAGTATTTT
-	13	TRBV4-3	TRBJ2-1	-	CASSQGPRNKQFF	TGCGCCAGCAGCCAAGGACCCCGCAATAAGCAGTTCTTC
-	16	TRBV6-2/TRBV6-3	TRBJ1-4	TRBD1	CASSPLRGTGDEKLFF	TGTGCCAGCAGTCCCTTACGTGGGACAGGGGATGAAAAACTGTTTTTT
-	13	TRBV24-1	TRBJ1-5	-	CATSGSSDQPQHF	TGTGCCACCAGTGGGTCCTCTGATCAGCCCCAGCATTTT
once	11	TRBV19	TRBJ1-4	-	CASRQVEKLFF	TGTGCCAGCAGACAGGTCGAAAAACTGTTTTTT
-	14	TRBV5-8	TRBJ1-1	-	CASSLRGARTEAFF	TGTGCCAGCAGCTTGCGGGGGGCCCGCACTGAAGCTTTCTTT
-	10	TRBV2	TRBJ2-7	-	CASSDYEQYF	TGTGCCAGCAGTGACTACGAGCAGTACTTC
-	14	TRBV2	TRBJ1-1	-	CASSPQGANTEAFF	TGTGCCAGCAGCCCACAGGGTGCGAACACTGAAGCTTTCTTT
-	15	TRBV6-6	TRBJ2-3	-	CASSYSASRGDTQYF	TGTGCCAGCAGTTACTCGGCGAGCCGGGGAGATACGCAGTATTTT